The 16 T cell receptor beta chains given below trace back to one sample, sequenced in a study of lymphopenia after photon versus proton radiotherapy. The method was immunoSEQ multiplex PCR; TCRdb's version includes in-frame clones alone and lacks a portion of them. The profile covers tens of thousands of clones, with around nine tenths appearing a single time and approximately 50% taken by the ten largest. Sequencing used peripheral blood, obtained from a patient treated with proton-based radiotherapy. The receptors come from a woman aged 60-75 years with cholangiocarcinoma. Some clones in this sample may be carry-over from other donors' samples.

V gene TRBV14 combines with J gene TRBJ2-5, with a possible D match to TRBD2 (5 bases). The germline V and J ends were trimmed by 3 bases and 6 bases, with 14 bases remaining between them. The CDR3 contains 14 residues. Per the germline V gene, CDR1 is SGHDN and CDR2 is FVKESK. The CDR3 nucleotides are TGTGCCAGCAGCCAGTACCGGGGTTCCCAGACCCAGTACTTC. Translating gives CASSQYRGSQTQYF.

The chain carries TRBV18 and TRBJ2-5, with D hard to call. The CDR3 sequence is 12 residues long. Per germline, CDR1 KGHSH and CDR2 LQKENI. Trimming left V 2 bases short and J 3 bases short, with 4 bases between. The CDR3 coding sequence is TGTGCCAGCTCACCAAGTAAAGAGACCCAGTACTTC. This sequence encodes CASSPSKETQYF. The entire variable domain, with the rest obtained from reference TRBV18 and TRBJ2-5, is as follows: NAGVMQNPRHLVRRRGQEARLRCSPMKGHSHVYWYRQLPEEGLKFMVYLQKENIIDESGMPKERFSAEFPKEGPSILRIQQVVRGDSAAYFCASSPSKETQYFGPGTRLLVL.

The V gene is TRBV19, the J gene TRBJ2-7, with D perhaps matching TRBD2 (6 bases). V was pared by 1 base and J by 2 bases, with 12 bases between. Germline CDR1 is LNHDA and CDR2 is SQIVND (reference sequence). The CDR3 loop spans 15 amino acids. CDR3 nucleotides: TGTGCCAGTAGTATAGGTCCTAGCGTAACCTACGAGCAGTACTTC. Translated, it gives CASSIGPSVTYEQYF.

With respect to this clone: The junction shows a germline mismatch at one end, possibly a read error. The CDR3 bases are TGTGCCAGCAGAGAAGGGACACCACCGACCTACGAGCAGTACTTC. It translates to CASREGTPPTYEQYF. V usage is TRBV6-1 and J usage is TRBJ2-7; D may be TRBD1 (6 bases). Germline V gives CDR1 MNHNS, CDR2 SASEGT. There are 15 residues in the CDR3.

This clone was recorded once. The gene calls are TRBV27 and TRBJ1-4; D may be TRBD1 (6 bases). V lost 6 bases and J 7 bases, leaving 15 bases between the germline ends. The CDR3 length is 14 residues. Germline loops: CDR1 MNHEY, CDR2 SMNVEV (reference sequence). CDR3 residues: CASRRGKKGEKLFF. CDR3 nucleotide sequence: TGTGCCAGCAGAAGGGGGAAGAAGGGTGAAAAACTGTTTTTT.

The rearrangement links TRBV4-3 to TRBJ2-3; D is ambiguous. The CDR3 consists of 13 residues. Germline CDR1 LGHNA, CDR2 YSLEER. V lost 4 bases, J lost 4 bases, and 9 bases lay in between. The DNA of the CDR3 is TGCGCCAGCAGCCCTCAGGCGGCAGATACGCAGTATTTT. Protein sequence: CASSPQAADTQYF.

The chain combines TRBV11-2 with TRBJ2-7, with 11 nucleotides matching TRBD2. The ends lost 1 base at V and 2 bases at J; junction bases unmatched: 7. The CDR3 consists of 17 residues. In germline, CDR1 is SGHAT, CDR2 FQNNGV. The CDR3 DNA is TGTGCCAGCAGCTTAGTCCCCAGACTAGCGGGACCCTACGAGCAGTACTTC. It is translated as CASSLVPRLAGPYEQYF. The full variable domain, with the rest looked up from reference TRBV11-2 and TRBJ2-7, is EAGVAQSPRYKIIEKRQSVAFWCNPISGHATLYWYQQILGQGPKLLIQFQNNGVVDDSQLPKDRFSAERLKGVDSTLKIQPAKLEDSAVYLCASSLVPRLAGPYEQYFGPGTRLTVT.

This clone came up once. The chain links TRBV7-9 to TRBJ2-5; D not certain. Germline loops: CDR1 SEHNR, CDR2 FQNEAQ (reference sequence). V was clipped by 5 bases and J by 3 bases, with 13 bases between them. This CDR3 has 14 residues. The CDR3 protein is CASSPPNVEETQYF. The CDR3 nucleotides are TGTGCCAGCAGCCCCCCCAACGTGGAAGAGACCCAGTACTTC.

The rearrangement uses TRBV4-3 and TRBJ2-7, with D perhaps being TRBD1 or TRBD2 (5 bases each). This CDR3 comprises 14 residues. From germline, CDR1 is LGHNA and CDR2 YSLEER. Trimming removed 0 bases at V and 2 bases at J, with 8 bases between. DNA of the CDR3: TGCGCCAGCAGCCAAGACGGGGACCCCTACGAGCAGTACTTC. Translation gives CASSQDGDPYEQYF.

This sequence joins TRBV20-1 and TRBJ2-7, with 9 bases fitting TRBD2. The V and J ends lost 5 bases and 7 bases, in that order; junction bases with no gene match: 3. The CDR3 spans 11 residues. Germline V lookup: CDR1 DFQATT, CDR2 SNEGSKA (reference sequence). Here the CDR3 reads CSALLAGEQYF. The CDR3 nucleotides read TGCAGTGCTTTACTAGCGGGTGAGCAGTACTTC.

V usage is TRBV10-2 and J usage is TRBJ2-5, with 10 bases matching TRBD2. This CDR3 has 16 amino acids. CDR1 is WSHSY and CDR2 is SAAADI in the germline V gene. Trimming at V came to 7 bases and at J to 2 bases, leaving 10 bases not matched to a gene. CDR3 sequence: CASTEAGSGRQETQYF. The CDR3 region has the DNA TGCGCCAGCACCGAAGCAGGTAGCGGGAGGCAAGAGACCCAGTACTTC.

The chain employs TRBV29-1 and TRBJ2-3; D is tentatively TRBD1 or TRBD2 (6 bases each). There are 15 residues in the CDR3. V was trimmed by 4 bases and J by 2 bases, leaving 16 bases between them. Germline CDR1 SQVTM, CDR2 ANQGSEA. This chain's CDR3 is CSVVGARRATDTQYF. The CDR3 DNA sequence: TGCAGCGTTGTGGGGGCCCGGAGGGCCACAGATACGCAGTATTTT.

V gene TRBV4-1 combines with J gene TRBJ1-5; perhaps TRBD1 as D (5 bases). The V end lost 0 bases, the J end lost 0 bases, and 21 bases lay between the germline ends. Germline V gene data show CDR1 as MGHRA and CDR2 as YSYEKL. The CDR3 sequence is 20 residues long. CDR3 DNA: TGCGCCAGCAGCCAAGATCTTGGCAGGGCATTCGCATATAGCAATCAGCCCCAGCATTTT. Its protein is CASSQDLGRAFAYSNQPQHF.

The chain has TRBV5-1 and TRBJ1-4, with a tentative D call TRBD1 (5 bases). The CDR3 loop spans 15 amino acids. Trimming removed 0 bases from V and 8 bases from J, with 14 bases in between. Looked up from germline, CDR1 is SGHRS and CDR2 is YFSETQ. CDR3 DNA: TGCGCCAGCAGCTTGGCTTTGGCCGACAGCGAAAAACTGTTTTTT. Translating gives CASSLALADSEKLFF.

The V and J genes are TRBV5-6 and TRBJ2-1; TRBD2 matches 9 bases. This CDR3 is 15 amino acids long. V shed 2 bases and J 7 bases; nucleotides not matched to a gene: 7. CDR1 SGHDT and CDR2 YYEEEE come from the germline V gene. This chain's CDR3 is CASSLYSGSSNEQFF. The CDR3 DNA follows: TGTGCCAGCAGCTTATATAGCGGGAGTTCTAATGAGCAGTTCTTC.

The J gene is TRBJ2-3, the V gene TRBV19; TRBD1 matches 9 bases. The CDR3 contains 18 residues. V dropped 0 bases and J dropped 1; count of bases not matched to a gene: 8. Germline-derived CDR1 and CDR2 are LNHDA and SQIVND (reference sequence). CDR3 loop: CASSIDAHWTGGTDTQYF. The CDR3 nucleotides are TGTGCCAGTAGTATAGACGCCCATTGGACAGGGGGCACAGATACGCAGTATTTT.